This T cell receptor (beta chain) was identified during a study of T cell responses to AZD1222 COVID-19 vaccine. This clone came up a few times. Produced via immunoSEQ multiplex PCR; TCRdb's table is partial and in-frame only. The data show about 60,000 clones, just over 90% seen once. Germline CDR1 LNHNV, CDR2 YYDKDF (reference sequence). Trimming cost V 1 base and J 0 bases, with 12 bases left between them. The CDR3 consists of 16 residues. The V call is TRBV15, the J call TRBJ1-1, with a tentative D call TRBD1 (6 bases). This clonotype was sampled from an adult who received the MenACWY meningococcal vaccine as a control. This specimen was peripheral blood, taken 28 days after the second dose of the MenACWY control vaccine. Here the CDR3 reads CATSRGGALLNTEAFF. The CDR3 DNA sequence: TGTGCCACCAGCAGAGGGGGGGCCCTCCTGAACACTGAAGCTTTCTTT.